The present T cell receptor (beta chain) was sequenced within a study of cytomegalovirus exposure and HLA in healthy donors. General study points: Many donors carried some public TCRs, although rarity characterized most TCR sequences.

The CDR3 has 16 residues. The germline gives CDR1 MGHRA, CDR2 YSYEKL. Trimming shortened V by 5 bases and J by 0 bases, and 14 bases separated the two germline ends. It was with 60 Vbeta and 13 Jbeta primers that the PCR ran. TCRdb's table, derived via immunoSEQ multiplex PCR, lists solely in-frame clones and lacks some. The table has 200,000 to 250,000 clones, approximately 68% seen once. Comment on this clone: As yet, its antigen is unknown.

The material sequenced was PBMCs. The receptor's source is a woman aged 30 to 39 in good health and CMV-seronegative. This chain connects TRBV4-1 to TRBJ1-3, with TRBD1 as a possible D gene (6 bases). The CDR3 DNA reads as TGCGCCAGCAGCGTACAGGGCCCAAGCTCTGGAAACACCATATATTTT. Translating gives CASSVQGPSSGNTIYF.